This T cell receptor beta chain was recorded in a study of blood T cell repertoires in COVID-19 (dated by TCRdb to about 2020). Background for the entire study: Samples covering the acute and convalescent phases of COVID-19 were provided by collaborators in the United States, Italy and Spain. The material from the prospective study consisted of cDNA or gDNA derived from T cells, B-cell-depleted T cells, or PBMCs. The dataset comprised deeply sampled blood TCRbeta repertoires from subjects exposed to, actively infected with, or recovered from COVID-19. The repertoires were made available in a free public database intended to serve as a resource for research on the immune response to SARS-CoV-2. Samples were obtained from the ongoing ImmuneRACE study (first 160 participants) and from over 1,000 subjects provided by 6 global collaborators. Sample metadata almost always included a de-identified subject ID, COVID-19 status, age in years and sex. Where HLA class I and class II types were available, the types were taken from metadata supplied by the sample provider, not from assay-based typing. The paper as a whole reports these results and caveats: The amount of clinical and demographic metadata varied by source and participant and was provided uncurated.

One collaborating source in Seattle enrolled patients during active infection and followed them longitudinally through the course of disease. Collaborating institutions collected whole blood in K2EDTA tubes following their own protocols. For TCRbeta analysis, collaborator samples were shipped as frozen whole blood, as isolated PBMCs, or as DNA extracted from either sample type. The germline V gene (reference sequence) specifies SGHKS as CDR1 and YYEKEE as CDR2. The CDR3 runs 18 amino acids, cysteine and phenylalanine included. CDR3 DNA is the only sequence kept; it has 54 bases, read in frame from the first base. V was cut back by 1 base and J by 2 bases, leaving a gap of 22 bases between them. A word on this clone: The specificity of this receptor is unknown. Base qualities are not recorded, but no much larger clone differs from it by a single base.

TCRbeta CDR3 regions were amplified from genomic DNA by means of the immunoSEQ Assay, a bias-controlled multiplex PCR. The authors' pipeline ran thus. Within the assay, amplification of reference gene primers was used to estimate how many nucleated cells each sample contained. To quantify the absolute abundance of each unique TCRbeta CDR3 rearrangement, sequence reads were collapsed and filtered. For each sample, productive Simpson clonality was calculated by taking the square root of Simpson's diversity index across productive rearrangements. Held by TCRdb, this immuneACCESS table contains in-frame sequences only and omits some clones. Under half of the omission traces to an unresolved V gene where checked; the cause of the rest is unknown. Clone size and the V and J calls come from that table; the DNA yielded D and trimming. Counted in this sample were 200,000 to 250,000 clones; more than 80% of them appeared once. 7.8% of the sample goes to the ten largest clones.

The chain is encoded by TRBV5-5 joined to TRBJ2-7; TRBD2 could be the D gene, as 5 bases match. The source of this sequence is a woman at least 80 years old with COVID-19, enrolled during active disease. Source material: peripheral blood. For the CDR3, the sequence is CASSLKEFVAGGTYEQYF. The bases read TGTGCCAGCAGCTTGAAGGAGTTTGTTGCGGGCGGAACCTACGAGCAGTACTTC.